This is a list of T cell receptor beta chains from one sample in a study of blood T cells in healthy people across ages. TCRdb reprocessed the 5' RACE reads with MiXCR, giving one entry per CDR3 protein. This table has around 800,000 distinct CDR3 sequences, roughly 25% appearing once. Separately, the same data were catalogued under a study of T cells of mothers and their children.

Sequenced material: blood. These receptors came from a boy younger than 18 in good health. Both conserved end residues are part of each CDR3. A D gene is named only where the DNA matches it firmly.

TRBV6-6 | NA | CASRENQFNEQFF
TRBV28 | NA | CASSLGESLYEQYF
TRBV21-1 | NA | CASSKLGLNYNSPLHF
TRBV7-2 | NA | CASSARGMAKNIQYF
TRBV20-1 | NA | CSARGPTGSPLHF
TRBV29-1 | NA | CSVERGTNIQHF
TRBV7-9 | NA | CASSFLTPEGSPLHF
TRBV5-1 | TRBD2 | CASSLDPETSGGYPYEQYF
TRBV9 | NA | CASSVLQGVGEETQYF
TRBV27 | NA | CASSLGATGDNEQFF
TRBV7-9 | NA | CASSSSPYEQCF
TRBV6-1 | NA | CASSVPPRTEAFF
TRBV28 | TRBD2 | CASSPGLAGVAETQYF
TRBV3-1 | TRBD2 | CARSRIYRVAGGPDTQYF
TRBV24-1 | NA | CATSAPGSTPPTGELFF
TRBV7-3 | TRBD1 | CASSSGQGITDTQYF
TRBV5-5 | NA | CASSPGATYQETQYF
TRBV12-3/TRBV12-4 | NA | CASRGTARVTF
TRBV28 | TRBD2 | CASSLGGWEQYF
TRBV11-1 | NA | CASSFKGGIIQYF
TRBV15 | NA | CATSRLRQIGGYTF
TRBV28 | NA | CATTVEGYGETQYF
TRBV12-3/TRBV12-4 | NA | CASSLEFSWTAKVSYNSPLHF
TRBV10-3 | NA | CAISGVAGVGANVLTF
TRBV12-3/TRBV12-4 | TRBD2 | CASSSIAGPHYEQYF
TRBV2 | TRBD2 | CASSVSGGGSSYNEQFF
TRBV19 | NA | CASSTGARSNQPQHF
TRBV2 | TRBD2 | CASKGTSGATDTQYF
TRBV4-1 | TRBD2 | CASSQVAGRGADTQYF
TRBV11-2 | NA | CASSPRAASFIWTQYF
TRBV27 | NA | CASSLRGIISPLHF
TRBV6-5 | TRBD2 | CASSPSWGGSNEQYF
TRBV3-1 | NA | CASSRDGTSLYEQYF
TRBV20-1 | NA | CSARDQGAGNTIYF
TRBV5-1 | TRBD1 | CASSWTGGASYEQYF
TRBV12-3/TRBV12-4 | TRBD2 | CASSLATSEATQYF
TRBV10-2 | NA | CAGSEMRGGEELFF